The rows below give T cell receptor beta chains drawn from one sample of a study of T-cell memory formation after mild COVID-19. MiXCR was run by TCRdb on the 5' RACE reads, yielding one entry per CDR3 protein. The sample records approximately 440,000 distinct CDR3 sequences, 20% being singletons. Sequenced material: PBMCs or a T cell subset sorted from them (not recorded which). All receptors derive from an adult woman who had mild COVID-19 (a few samples of this study predate the infection). Cell type and time point are not known. Each CDR3 is given with its conserved first and last residue. A D gene is named only where the DNA matches it firmly. Size is omitted from some rows. Given values are once, few, many or a class for expanded clones.

clone_size	j_call	v_call	d_call	cdr3_nt	cdr3_aa
NA	TRBJ1-1	TRBV3-1	TRBD1	TGTGCCATCCGACAGGGCTGGGGGACTGAAGCTTTCTTT	CAIRQGWGTEAFF
few	TRBJ2-4	TRBV5-6	NA	TGTGCCAGCAGCTTAGAGCAAGCCAAAAACATTCAGTACTTC	CASSLEQAKNIQYF
NA	TRBJ1-1	TRBV9	NA	TGTGCCAGCAGCGTCACGGGGCGCGGTACTGAAGCTTTCTTT	CASSVTGRGTEAFF
few	TRBJ2-7	TRBV12-3/TRBV12-4	TRBD2	TGTGCCAGCAGTACTAGCGGGAGCGACGAGCAGTACTTC	CASSTSGSDEQYF
NA	TRBJ2-6	TRBV29-1	NA	TGCAGCGTAAGTCGGGACATCGACTCTGGGGCCAACGTCCTGACTTTC	CSVSRDIDSGANVLTF
few	TRBJ2-7	TRBV12-3/TRBV12-4	TRBD1	TGTGCCAGCTCCCCGGGTGGGACAGGGGGATACGAGCAGTACTTC	CASSPGGTGGYEQYF
few	TRBJ2-3	TRBV24-1	NA	TGTGCCACCAGTGACCCCAGGGAGGTGGGCACAGATACGCAGTATTTT	CATSDPREVGTDTQYF
NA	TRBJ1-3	TRBV2	NA	TGTGCCGGCCAGGACGGAGGAAACACCATATATTTT	CAGQDGGNTIYF
few	TRBJ2-7	TRBV20-1	NA	TGCAGTGGCAAAACAGGATTCGTAAACGAGCAGTACTTC	CSGKTGFVNEQYF
NA	TRBJ1-1	TRBV6-6	TRBD1	TGTGCCAGCAGTTACTCGACAGGGGTTGTGAACACTGAAGCTTTCTTT	CASSYSTGVVNTEAFF
NA	TRBJ1-5	TRBV20-1	NA	TGCAGTGCTAGGGCACCAAGGGTTGGCAATCAGCCCCAGCATTTT	CSARAPRVGNQPQHF
NA	TRBJ1-4	TRBV5-1	TRBD1	TGCGCCAGCAGCAAACAGGGGGACGGTGAAAAACTGTTTTTT	CASSKQGDGEKLFF
few	TRBJ1-5	TRBV27	NA	TGTGCCAGCAGTCCCCACGGGAGCCAGCCCCAGCATTTT	CASSPHGSQPQHF
few	TRBJ1-3	TRBV7-6	NA	TGTGCCAGCAGCTTAGGGTCACCAGCTGGAAACACCATATATTTT	CASSLGSPAGNTIYF
few	TRBJ1-1	TRBV6-5	NA	TGTGCCAGCAGTTACTCGATGGGGGATAAGAACACTGAAGCTTTCTTT	CASSYSMGDKNTEAFF
NA	TRBJ2-1	TRBV7-9	NA	TGTGGGGCCGGGCGGTTATACAATGAGCAGTTCTTC	CGAGRLYNEQFF
NA	TRBJ1-2	TRBV2	NA	TGTGCCAGCCTTCCCGGGACCGATCTCTACGCCTTC	CASLPGTDLYAF
NA	TRBJ2-7	TRBV12-3/TRBV12-4	TRBD2	TGTGCCAGCAGTCCAGGGACTAGCGGGGGGAAAAAACCGTTC	CASSPGTSGGKKPF
NA	TRBJ1-1	TRBV30	TRBD1	TGTGCCTGGAGTGTAATCTGGACAGGGAGGAACACTGAAGCTTTCTTT	CAWSVIWTGRNTEAFF
NA	TRBJ2-7	TRBV29-1	NA	TGCAGCGTTGAAGCTCGGGGGCCCTACGAGCAGTACTTC	CSVEARGPYEQYF